A selection of T cell receptor beta chains follows, all from one sample in a study of shared clonotypes between healthy human individuals. Profiled with immunoSEQ multiplex PCR; TCRdb holds only in-frame clones, not every one. The sample has under 600,000 clones, roughly 95% seen once. Sequencing was done on a sample of naive CD4+ T cells sorted from blood. The receptors shown here come from a woman in her twenties or thirties in good health. The CDR3 runs from the conserved cysteine through the conserved F or W. Fields, in order: D gene, J gene, V gene, clone size, CDR3 DNA, CDR3 protein. The D gene is left open where the match is weak. Clone size is not always given. Where it is, it says once, few, many or a class for expanded clones.

TRBD2	TRBJ2-7	TRBV5-5	NA	TGTGCCAGCAGCTTGGAGGCTAGCGGGGGAACCTACGAGCAGTACTTC	CASSLEASGGTYEQYF
TRBD2	TRBJ2-7	TRBV27	NA	TGTGCCAGCAGTCCACGGGTCGGACTAGCGGGAGCCGAGCAGTACTTC	CASSPRVGLAGAEQYF
NA	TRBJ2-1	TRBV18	NA	TGTGCCAGCTCACCACCAGGGGGTTTAGATGAGCAGTTCTTC	CASSPPGGLDEQFF
NA	TRBJ1-2	TRBV27	NA	TGTGCCAGCAGGACGACGGGCGGGGGCTATGGCTACACCTTC	CASRTTGGGYGYTF
NA	TRBJ2-1	TRBV19	NA	TGTGCCAGCAAGATGGAGTCGGGCGGGGGCTATGAGCAGTTCTTC	CASKMESGGGYEQFF
TRBD2	TRBJ2-7	TRBV27	NA	TGTGCCAGCAGCCCGGAGGTAGCGGGAGTTAGATACGAGCAGTACTTC	CASSPEVAGVRYEQYF
TRBD2	TRBJ2-3	TRBV4-1	NA	TGCGCCAGCAGCCAACTAGCGGGAGCTAGTGGTAGCACAGATACGCAGTATTTT	CASSQLAGASGSTDTQYF
NA	TRBJ2-5	TRBV9	once	TGTGCCAGCAGCGTAACTCCTCGTGAGACCCAGTACTTC	CASSVTPRETQYF
NA	TRBJ1-2	TRBV15	NA	TGTGCCACCAGGGCACAATACTATGGCTACACCTTC	CATRAQYYGYTF
NA	TRBJ2-2	TRBV7-9	few	TGTGCCAGCAGCTTAAGCGCCGGGGAGCTGTTTTTT	CASSLSAGELFF
TRBD1	TRBJ1-2	TRBV11-2	NA	TGTGCCAGCAGCCCTACCGAGTGGGACAGGGACTATGGCTACACCTTC	CASSPTEWDRDYGYTF
TRBD2	TRBJ2-1	TRBV6-6	NA	TGTGCCACCGTAGCGGGAGGTTACAATGAGCAGTTCTTC	CATVAGGYNEQFF
NA	TRBJ1-5	TRBV7-2	NA	TGTGCCAGCAGCTTAGATGGACAGTCCAATCAGCCCCAGCATTTT	CASSLDGQSNQPQHF
TRBD1	TRBJ2-7	TRBV11-1	NA	TGTGCCAGCAGCTCGGCCGGGGGACAGGGGTTCGAGCAGTACTTC	CASSSAGGQGFEQYF
NA	TRBJ2-2	TRBV28	NA	TGTGCCAGCAGTTTAGGCTCCTCCGACACCGGGGAGCTGTTTTTT	CASSLGSSDTGELFF
TRBD2	TRBJ2-7	TRBV28	NA	TGTGCCAGCAGGGGACTAGCGAAACTCTACGAGCAGTACTTC	CASRGLAKLYEQYF